These 20 T cell receptor beta chains originate from one sample sequenced in a study of blood T cell repertoires in COVID-19. Data came from immunoSEQ multiplex PCR; TCRdb stores just in-frame clones and leaves some out. Here the sample spans some 270,000 clones, roughly 91% being singletons. Sequencing used PBMCs or T cells enriched from blood (not recorded which). These receptors were obtained from a woman aged 55-69 years who had recovered from COVID-19.

The chain couples TRBV29-1 to TRBJ1-2, with D tentatively TRBD1 (5 bases). CDR1 and CDR2 (germline): SQVTM, ANQGSEA. V shed 4 bases and J shed 5 bases, with 11 bases lying between them. This CDR3 contains 12 residues. The CDR3 DNA follows: TGCAGCGTTGTAGTCAGGGAATATGGCTACACCTTC. The encoded protein is CSVVVREYGYTF.

J is TRBJ2-1 and V is TRBV19, with D tentatively TRBD2 (7 bases). The CDR3 consists of 16 residues. Germline V CDR1 and CDR2: LNHDA, SQIVND (reference sequence). The V and J ends lost 7 bases and 2 bases respectively, with 18 bases between them. CDR3 region: CASTPGGRVAYNEQFF. The CDR3 DNA is TGTGCCAGTACCCCGGGGGGCAGGGTGGCCTACAATGAGCAGTTCTTC.

This clone turned up a few times. This chain uses TRBV3-1 (or the pseudogene TRBV3-2) with TRBJ2-7; TRBD2 matches at 10 bases. The CDR3 totals 18 residues. V was pared by 3 bases and J by 5 bases, with 16 bases of the junction left unmatched. Germline values: CDR1 LGHDT, CDR2 YNNKEL (reference sequence). CDR3 DNA: TGTGCCAGCAGCCATCTTCAAGGGCTAGCGGGGGTTATGGACGAGCAGTACTTC. Translation gives CASSHLQGLAGVMDEQYF.

CDR3 coding DNA: TGTGCCAGCAGCTTAGGTACAGTCTCCTACAATGAGCAGTTCTTC. This sequence encodes CASSLGTVSYNEQFF. J is TRBJ2-1 and V is TRBV11-2; D gene uncertain. The V end lost 1 base, the J end lost 0 bases, and 7 bases lay between the germline ends. CDR3 length: 15 residues. CDR1 and CDR2 from the germline V gene are SGHAT and FQNNGV.

The chain recombines TRBV28 with TRBJ2-1, with 9 bases matching TRBD2. Germline lookup yields CDR1 MDHEN and CDR2 SYDVKM. The CDR3 extends over 13 amino acids. V shed 7 bases and J 4 bases; nucleotides not matched to a gene: 2. The CDR3 spells CASKLAGYNEQFF. CDR3 in DNA: TGTGCCAGCAAGCTAGCGGGGTACAATGAGCAGTTCTTC.

This sequence joins TRBV28 and TRBJ2-5, with 13 bases fitting TRBD2. This CDR3 spans 15 amino acids. Per germline, CDR1 MDHEN and CDR2 SYDVKM. J was trimmed by 5 bases and V by 5 bases; bases with no gene match: 5. The CDR3 sequence: CASSTKGLAGETQYF. CDR3 DNA: TGTGCCAGCAGTACAAAGGGACTAGCGGGGGAGACCCAGTACTTC. Complete variable domain (other parts from reference TRBV28 and TRBJ2-5): DVKVTQSSRYLVKRTGEKVFLECVQDMDHENMFWYRQDPGLGLRLIYFSYDVKMKEKGDIPEGYSVSREKKERFSLILESASTNQTSMYLCASSTKGLAGETQYFGPGTRLLVL.

V and J are TRBV7-3 and TRBJ2-1; no firm D call. This CDR3 comprises 13 residues. V was clipped by 5 bases and J by 7 bases, with 12 bases between them. Per germline, CDR1 SGHTA and CDR2 FQGTGA. The CDR3 DNA is TGTGCCAGCAGCCGAGGTTCGGCGAATGAGCAGTTCTTC. Residues: CASSRGSANEQFF.

This clone was detected only once. This chain connects TRBV2 to TRBJ2-3; tentatively, D is TRBD2 (5 bases). The V end lost 3 bases, the J end lost 0 bases, and 13 bases lay between the germline ends. The germline gives CDR1 SNHLY, CDR2 FYNNEI. The CDR3 length is 16 residues. The CDR3 nucleotides read TGTGCCAGCAGTGATCGGGGTCTTTATAGCACAGATACGCAGTATTTT. Its translation is CASSDRGLYSTDTQYF.

This chain links TRBV5-1 with TRBJ2-1; 12 nucleotides align to TRBD2. CDR1 and CDR2 (germline): SGHRS, YFSETQ. J lost 4 bases, V lost 4 bases, and 9 bases had no gene match. This CDR3 is built from 17 residues. CDR3 loop: CASSQGTSGHLYNEQFF. In nucleotides, the CDR3 is TGCGCCAGCAGCCAGGGGACTAGCGGGCACCTTTACAATGAGCAGTTCTTC.

The chain recombines TRBV16 with TRBJ1-5; 7 bases match TRBD1. There are 15 residues in the CDR3. The trim removed 4 bases at V and 4 bases at J, leaving 7 bases unmatched. Germline assignment: CDR1 KGHSY and CDR2 FQNENV. The CDR3 bases are TGTGCCAGCAGCCGGAAAAACAGGGGAAATCAGCCCCAGCATTTT. It is translated as CASSRKNRGNQPQHF.

This chain uses TRBV5-4 with TRBJ1-4, with 10 bases identical to TRBD1. CDR1 is SGHNT, CDR2 YYREEE, per germline (reference sequence). The V segment lost 5 bases and the J segment 6 bases; nucleotides outside the gene matches: 7. This CDR3 has 15 amino acids. The CDR3 DNA reads TGTGCCAGCAGTACAACCGGGACAGGGGATGAAAAACTGTTTTTT. Residues: CASSTTGTGDEKLFF.

On this clone itself: At one end the junction does not follow the germline gene, possibly because of a read error. The chain has TRBV5-1 and TRBJ2-1, with TRBD2 identical over 11 bases. Per germline, CDR1 SGHRS and CDR2 YFSETQ. This CDR3 contains 16 residues. The CDR3 is CASRLGHLAGGDEQFF. As DNA, the CDR3 is TGCGCCAGCAGGTTGGGCCACCTAGCGGGAGGCGATGAGCAGTTCTTC.

The genes are TRBV21-1 and TRBJ1-5; the D segment call TRBD1 is taken from the table without a DNA check. TRBV21-1 corresponds to a pseudogene. There are 20 residues in the CDR3. CDR3 DNA: TGTGCCAGCAGCAAAAATCCGGGGACAACACTCTGGGGTAGCAATCAGCCCCAGCATTTT. As protein: CASSKNPGTTLWGSNQPQHF.

This chain connects TRBV28 to TRBJ1-2; 9 positions agree with TRBD1. CDR1 is MDHEN and CDR2 is SYDVKM in the germline V gene. With V trimmed by 4 bases and J by 4 bases, 4 bases remained unmatched. This CDR3 contains 14 residues. Here the CDR3 DNA reads TGTGCCAGCAGTTCACGGACAGGGGTCTATGGCTACACCTTC. Protein sequence: CASSSRTGVYGYTF.

V is TRBV3-1 (or the pseudogene TRBV3-2) and J is TRBJ2-5; 8 bases agree with TRBD2. V was clipped by 2 bases and J by 5 bases; unmatched bases: 7. Germline assignment: CDR1 LGHDT and CDR2 YNNKEL (reference sequence). This CDR3 is built from 15 residues. This CDR3 is CASSQMSGGGETQYF. The CDR3 coding sequence is TGTGCCAGCAGCCAAATGAGCGGGGGCGGGGAGACCCAGTACTTC.

The chain joins TRBV28 to TRBJ1-4, with 7 bases that match TRBD1. CDR3 length: 14 amino acids. The V gene end was trimmed by 1 base and the J gene end by 7 bases; junction bases not matched to a gene: 3. Germline values: CDR1 MDHEN, CDR2 SYDVKM. In DNA, the CDR3 is TGTGCCAGCAGTTTATTCGACAGGGCTGAAAAACTGTTTTTT. It codes for CASSLFDRAEKLFF.

The CDR3 spells CATARAWQETQYF. CDR3 coding DNA: TGTGCCACCGCGAGAGCGTGGCAAGAGACCCAGTACTTC. This chain uses TRBV12-3 or TRBV12-4 with TRBJ2-5; D ambiguous. This CDR3 contains 13 residues. V shed 10 bases and J shed 2 bases, with 14 bases lying between them.

With respect to this clone: A read error may account for a junction end that differs from germline. The chain employs TRBV19 and TRBJ2-3; D is uncertain. Germline CDR1 is LNHDA and CDR2 is SQIVND (reference sequence). The CDR3 is made up of 15 amino acids. The CDR3 DNA reads as TGTGCCGGTAGTATTGGGCAGTCTAGCACAGATACGCAGTATTTT. It translates to CAGSIGQSSTDTQYF.

In its sample, this clone was seen once. The chain combines TRBV5-1 with TRBJ2-1, with 11 bases lining up with TRBD2. The germline CDR1 and CDR2 sequences are SGHRS and YFSETQ. The CDR3 totals 16 residues. The V and J ends lost 4 bases and 9 bases, in that order; junction bases with no gene match: 12. The CDR3 reads CASSPDSGRAAVEQFF. In DNA, the CDR3 is TGCGCCAGCAGCCCCGATAGCGGGAGGGCCGCGGTTGAGCAGTTCTTC.

The chain is built from TRBV20-1 and TRBJ1-2, with D possibly matching TRBD1 (5 bases). V shed 7 bases and J shed 4 bases, with 10 bases lying between them. The CDR3 contains 11 residues. Germline V gives CDR1 DFQATT, CDR2 SNEGSKA (reference sequence). The chain's CDR3 is CSVTDSYGYTF. The CDR3 DNA reads as TGCAGTGTCACCGACAGCTATGGCTACACCTTC.